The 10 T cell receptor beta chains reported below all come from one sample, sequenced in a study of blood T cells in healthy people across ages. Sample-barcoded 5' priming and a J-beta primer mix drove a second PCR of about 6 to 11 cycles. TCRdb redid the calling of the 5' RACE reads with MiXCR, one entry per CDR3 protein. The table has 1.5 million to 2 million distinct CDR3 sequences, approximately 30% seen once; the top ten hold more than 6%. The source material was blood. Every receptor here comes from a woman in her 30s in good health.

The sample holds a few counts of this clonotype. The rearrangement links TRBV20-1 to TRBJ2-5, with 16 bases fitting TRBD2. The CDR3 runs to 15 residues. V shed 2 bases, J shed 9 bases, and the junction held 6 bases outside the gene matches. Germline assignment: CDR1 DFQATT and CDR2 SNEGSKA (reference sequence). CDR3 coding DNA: TGCAGTGCTAGACCTACCGGGACTAGCGGGGGGGCCCAGTACTTC. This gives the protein CSARPTGTSGGAQYF.

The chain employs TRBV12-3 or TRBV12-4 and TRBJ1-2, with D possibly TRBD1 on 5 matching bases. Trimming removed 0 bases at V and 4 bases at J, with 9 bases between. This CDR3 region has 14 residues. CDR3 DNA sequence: TGTGCCAGCAGTTTAGCGCGTGGGGGCTATGGCTACACCTTC. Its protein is CASSLARGGYGYTF.

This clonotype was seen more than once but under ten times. The CDR3 spells CASSPVWQGSGGANVLTF. The CDR3 DNA follows: TGTGCCAGCAGCCCGGTCTGGCAGGGATCTGGCGGGGCCAACGTCCTGACTTTC. This rearrangement joins TRBV7-2 to TRBJ2-6; D perhaps matches TRBD1 (5 bases). This CDR3 spans 18 amino acids. Per germline, CDR1 SGHTA and CDR2 FQGNSA. Trimming pared 5 bases from V and 4 bases from J, leaving 21 bases between.

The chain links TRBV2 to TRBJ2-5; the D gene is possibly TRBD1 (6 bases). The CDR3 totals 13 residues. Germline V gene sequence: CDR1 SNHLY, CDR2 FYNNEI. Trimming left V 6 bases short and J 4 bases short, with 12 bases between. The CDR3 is CASRAGAGETQYF. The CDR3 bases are TGTGCCAGCAGGGCAGGGGCAGGAGAGACCCAGTACTTC.

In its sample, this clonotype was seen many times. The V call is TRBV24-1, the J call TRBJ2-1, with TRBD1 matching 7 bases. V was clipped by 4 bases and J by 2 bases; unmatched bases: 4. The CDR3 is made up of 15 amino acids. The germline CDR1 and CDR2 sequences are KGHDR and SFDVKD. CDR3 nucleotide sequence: TGTGCCACCAGTGAAACCGGGACAGCCTACAATGAGCAGTTCTTC. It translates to CATSETGTAYNEQFF.

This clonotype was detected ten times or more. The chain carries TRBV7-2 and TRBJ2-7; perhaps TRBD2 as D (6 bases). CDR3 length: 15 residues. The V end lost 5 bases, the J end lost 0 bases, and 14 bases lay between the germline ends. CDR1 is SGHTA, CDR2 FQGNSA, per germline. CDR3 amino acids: CASSQTSGYSYEQYF. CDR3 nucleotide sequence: TGTGCCAGCAGCCAAACGAGCGGGTACTCCTACGAGCAGTACTTC.

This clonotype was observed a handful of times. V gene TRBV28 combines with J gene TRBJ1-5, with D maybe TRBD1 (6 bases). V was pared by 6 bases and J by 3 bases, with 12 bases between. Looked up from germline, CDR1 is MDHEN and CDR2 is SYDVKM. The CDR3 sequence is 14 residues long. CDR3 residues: CASSQQGLNQPQHF. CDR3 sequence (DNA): TGTGCCAGCAGCCAACAGGGCCTCAATCAGCCCCAGCATTTT.

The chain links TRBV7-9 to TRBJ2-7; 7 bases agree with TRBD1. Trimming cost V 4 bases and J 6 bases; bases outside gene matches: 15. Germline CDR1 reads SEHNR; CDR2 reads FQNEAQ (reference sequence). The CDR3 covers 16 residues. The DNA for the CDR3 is TGTGCCAGCAGCTCTACAGCTAAGGACAGGATTCGCGAGCAGTACTTC. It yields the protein CASSSTAKDRIREQYF.

CDR3 protein: CASSLEVVGGVPTDTQYF. CDR3 bases: TGCGCCAGCAGCTTGGAGGTAGTGGGAGGTGTACCAACAGATACGCAGTATTTT. The genes are TRBV5-1 and TRBJ2-3, with D possibly matching TRBD2 (6 bases). The V gene's germline CDR1 is SGHRS and CDR2 YFSETQ. Trimming cost V 0 bases and J 3 bases, with 20 bases left between them. The CDR3 extends over 18 amino acids.

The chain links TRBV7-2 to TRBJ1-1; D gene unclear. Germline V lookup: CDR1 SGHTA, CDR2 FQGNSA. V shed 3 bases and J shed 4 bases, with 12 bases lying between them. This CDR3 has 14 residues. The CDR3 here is CASSFLGEGTEAFF. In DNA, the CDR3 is TGTGCCAGCAGCTTTCTCGGGGAGGGCACTGAAGCTTTCTTT.